The following is a T cell receptor (beta chain) sequence with its context. The target antigen is unknown. The V end was cut by 2 bases, the J end by 7 bases, with 16 bases between. The CDR3 runs 14 residues. Germline CDR1 SGHRS, CDR2 YFSETQ. Assay: immunoSEQ multiplex PCR; the TCRdb copy retains only in-frame clones and omits some. The sample includes 100,000 to 150,000 clones, around 92% of them seen just once. This entry belongs to a study of T cell responses to AZD1222 COVID-19 vaccine. Study results and limitations: Seropositive at baseline were only five or six AZD1222 recipients. Donors, mostly white British, included more females; clonal diversity was possibly underestimated. Of spike-specific TCRs, nearly half reportedly target regions left unmutated in variants.

This TCR came from an adult in good health. The chain carries TRBV5-1 and TRBJ2-7; D not certain. This material consisted of peripheral blood, taken on day 0 of AZD1222 vaccination. In DNA form, the CDR3 reads TGCGCCAGCAGCTTTTCAGCGTTTAGGAAGGAGCAGTACTTC. Protein sequence: CASSFSAFRKEQYF. Filled out from reference TRBV5-1 and TRBJ2-7, the complete variable domain reads KAGVTQTPRYLIKTRGQQVTLSCSPISGHRSVSWYQQTPGQGLQFLFEYFSETQRNKGNFPGRFSGRQFSNSRSEMNVSTLELGDSALYLCASSFSAFRKEQYFGPGTRLTVT.